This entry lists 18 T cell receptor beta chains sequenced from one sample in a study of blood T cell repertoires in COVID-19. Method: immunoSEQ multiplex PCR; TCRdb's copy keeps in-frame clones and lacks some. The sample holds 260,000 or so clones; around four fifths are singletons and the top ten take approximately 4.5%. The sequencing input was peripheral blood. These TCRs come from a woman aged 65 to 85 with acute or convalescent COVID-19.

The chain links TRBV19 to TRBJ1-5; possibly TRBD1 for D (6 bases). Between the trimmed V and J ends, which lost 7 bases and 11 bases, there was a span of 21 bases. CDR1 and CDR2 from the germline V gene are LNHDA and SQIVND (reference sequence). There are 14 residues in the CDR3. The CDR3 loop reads CASTLTGGLGAQHF. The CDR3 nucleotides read TGTGCCAGTACCTTGACAGGTGGCCTGGGGGCCCAGCATTTT.

The CDR3 loop reads CASSEGSAYTYEQYF. The CDR3 DNA follows: TGTGCCAGCAGTGAAGGCAGCGCCTATACCTACGAGCAGTACTTC. The V gene is TRBV6-1, the J gene TRBJ2-7; no firm D call. Germline V gives CDR1 MNHNS, CDR2 SASEGT. This CDR3 contains 15 residues. The ends were cut back, 1 base at V and 2 bases at J, with 12 bases in the middle.

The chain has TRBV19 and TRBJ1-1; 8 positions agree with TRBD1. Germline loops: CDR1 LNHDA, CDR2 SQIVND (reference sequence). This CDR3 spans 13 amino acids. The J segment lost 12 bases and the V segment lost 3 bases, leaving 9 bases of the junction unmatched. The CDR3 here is CASSMFRQGAPFF. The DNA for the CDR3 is TGTGCCAGTAGTATGTTCCGGCAGGGGGCACCTTTCTTT.

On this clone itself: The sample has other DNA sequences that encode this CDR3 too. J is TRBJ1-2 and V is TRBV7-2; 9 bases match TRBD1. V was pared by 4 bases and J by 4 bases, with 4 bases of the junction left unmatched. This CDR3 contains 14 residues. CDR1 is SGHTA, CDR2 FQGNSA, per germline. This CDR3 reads CASSSGQGPYGYTF. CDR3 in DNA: TGTGCCAGCAGCTCAGGACAGGGGCCCTATGGCTACACCTTC. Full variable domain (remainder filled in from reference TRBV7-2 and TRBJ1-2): GAGVSQSPSNKVTEKGKDVELRCDPISGHTALYWYRQSLGQGLEFLIYFQGNSAPDKSGLPSDRFSAERTGGSVSTLTIQRTQQEDSAVYLCASSSGQGPYGYTFGSGTRLTVV.

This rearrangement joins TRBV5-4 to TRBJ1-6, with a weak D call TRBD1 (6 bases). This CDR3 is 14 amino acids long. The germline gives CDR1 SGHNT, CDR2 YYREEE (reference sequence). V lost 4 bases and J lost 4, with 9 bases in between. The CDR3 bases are TGTGCCAGCAGCCGACAGGCTTATAATTCACCCCTCCACTTT. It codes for CASSRQAYNSPLHF.

In DNA form, the CDR3 reads TGTGCCAGTAGTATAGACGGGACACCTTACACTGAAGCTTTCTTT. It encodes CASSIDGTPYTEAFF. This sequence joins TRBV19 and TRBJ1-1; D is possibly TRBD1 (6 bases). V shed 0 bases and J shed 3 bases, with 11 bases lying between them. CDR1 and CDR2 (germline): LNHDA, SQIVND (reference sequence). The CDR3 runs to 15 residues.

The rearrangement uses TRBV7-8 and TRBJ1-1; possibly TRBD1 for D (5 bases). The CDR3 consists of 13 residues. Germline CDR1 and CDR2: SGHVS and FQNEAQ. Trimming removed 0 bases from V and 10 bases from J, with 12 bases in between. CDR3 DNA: TGTGCCAGCAGCTTAGCTGGGGCGGGAGTAGCTTTCTTT. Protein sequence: CASSLAGAGVAFF.

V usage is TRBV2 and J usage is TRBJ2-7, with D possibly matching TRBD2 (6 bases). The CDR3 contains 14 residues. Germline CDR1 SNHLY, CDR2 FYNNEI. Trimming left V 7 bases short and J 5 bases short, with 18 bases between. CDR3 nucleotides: TGTGCCAGCATGCGGGACCCCACTAGACACGAGCAGTACTTC. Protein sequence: CASMRDPTRHEQYF. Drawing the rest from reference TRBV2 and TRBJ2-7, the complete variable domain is EPEVTQTPSHQVTQMGQEVILRCVPISNHLYFYWYRQILGQKVEFLVSFYNNEISEKSEIFDDQFSVERPDGSNFTLKIRSTKLEDSAMYFCASMRDPTRHEQYFGPGTRLTVT.

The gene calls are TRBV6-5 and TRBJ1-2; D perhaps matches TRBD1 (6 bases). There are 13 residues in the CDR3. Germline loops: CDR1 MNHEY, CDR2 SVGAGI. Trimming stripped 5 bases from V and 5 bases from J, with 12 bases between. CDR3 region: CASSHQQGYGYTF. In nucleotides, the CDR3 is TGTGCCAGCAGTCATCAACAGGGTTATGGCTACACCTTC.

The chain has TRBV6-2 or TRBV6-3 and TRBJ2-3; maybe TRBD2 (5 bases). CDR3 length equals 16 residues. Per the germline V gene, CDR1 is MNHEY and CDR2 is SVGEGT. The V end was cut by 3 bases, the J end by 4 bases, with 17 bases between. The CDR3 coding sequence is TGTGCCAGCAGTTATCCGTTAGGGCTAGCTGCAGATACGCAGTATTTT. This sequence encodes CASSYPLGLAADTQYF.

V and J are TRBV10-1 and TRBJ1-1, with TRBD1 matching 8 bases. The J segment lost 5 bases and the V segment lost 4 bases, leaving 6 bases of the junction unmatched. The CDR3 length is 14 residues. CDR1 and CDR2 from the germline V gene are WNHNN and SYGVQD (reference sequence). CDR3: CASSGQGANTEAFF. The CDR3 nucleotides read TGCGCCAGCAGTGGGCAGGGGGCGAATACTGAAGCTTTCTTT.

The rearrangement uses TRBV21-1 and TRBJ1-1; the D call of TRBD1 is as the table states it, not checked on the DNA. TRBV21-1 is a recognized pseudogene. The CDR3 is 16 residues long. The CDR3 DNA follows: TGTGCCAGCAGCAAAGCTGGGTTAGGGGGCACCACTGAAGCTTTCTTT. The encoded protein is CASSKAGLGGTTEAFF.

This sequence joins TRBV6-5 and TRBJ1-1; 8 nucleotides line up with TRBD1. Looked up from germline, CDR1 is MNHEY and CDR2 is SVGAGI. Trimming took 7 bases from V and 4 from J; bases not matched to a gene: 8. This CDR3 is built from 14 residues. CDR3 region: CASTKDREGTEAFF. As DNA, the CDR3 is TGTGCCAGCACGAAGGACAGGGAAGGCACTGAAGCTTTCTTT.

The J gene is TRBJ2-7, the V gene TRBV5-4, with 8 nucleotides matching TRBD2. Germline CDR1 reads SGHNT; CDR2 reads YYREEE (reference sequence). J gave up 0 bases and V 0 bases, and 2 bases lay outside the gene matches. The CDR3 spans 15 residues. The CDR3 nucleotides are TGTGCCAGCAGCTTGGGGGGGACTAGCTCCTACGAGCAGTACTTC. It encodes CASSLGGTSSYEQYF.

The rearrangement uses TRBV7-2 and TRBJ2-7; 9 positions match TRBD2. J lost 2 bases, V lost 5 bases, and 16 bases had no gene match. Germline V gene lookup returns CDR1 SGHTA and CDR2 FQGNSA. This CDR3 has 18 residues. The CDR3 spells CASSPRGGGAGGPYEQYF. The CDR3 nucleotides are TGTGCCAGCAGCCCCCGGGGCGGGGGGGCCGGGGGCCCCTACGAGCAGTACTTC.

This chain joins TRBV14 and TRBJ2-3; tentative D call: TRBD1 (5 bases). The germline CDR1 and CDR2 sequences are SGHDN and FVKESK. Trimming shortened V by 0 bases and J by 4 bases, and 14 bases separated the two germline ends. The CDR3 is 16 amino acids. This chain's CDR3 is CASSQETHSRADTQYF. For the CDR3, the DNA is TGTGCCAGCAGCCAAGAGACCCACTCCAGGGCAGATACGCAGTATTTT. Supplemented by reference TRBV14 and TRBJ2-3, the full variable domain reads EAGVTQFPSHSVIEKGQTVTLRCDPISGHDNLYWYRRVMGKEIKFLLHFVKESKQDESGMPNNRFLAERTGGTYSTLKVQPAELEDSGVYFCASSQETHSRADTQYFGPGTRLTVL.

The CDR3 bases are TGTGCCAGCAGCTCGGCTACAGTCAGCTCTGGAAACACCATATATTTT. This gives the protein CASSSATVSSGNTIYF. The V and J genes are TRBV5-4 and TRBJ1-3; unclear D gene. Germline CDR1 SGHNT, CDR2 YYREEE (reference sequence). The CDR3 covers 16 residues. Deletions cut 3 bases from V and 0 bases from J, with 13 bases between.

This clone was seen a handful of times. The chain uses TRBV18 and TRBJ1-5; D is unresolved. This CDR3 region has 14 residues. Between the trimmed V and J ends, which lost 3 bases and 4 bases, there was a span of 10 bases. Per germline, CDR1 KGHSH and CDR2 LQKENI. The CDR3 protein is CASSPAEENQPQHF. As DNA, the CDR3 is TGTGCCAGCTCACCCGCTGAAGAGAATCAGCCCCAGCATTTT.